A selection of T cell receptor beta chains follows, all from one sample in a study of shared clonotypes between healthy human individuals. Here immunoSEQ multiplex PCR was the method, and the copy in TCRdb shows in-frame clones only, minus some. The table lists hundreds of thousands of clones, about 95% of them singletons. The material sequenced was naive CD8+ T cells sorted from blood. The receptors were gathered from a woman aged 25 to 39 in good health. The CDR3 runs from the conserved cysteine through the conserved F or W. A D gene is named only where the DNA matches it firmly.

v_call: TRBV7-3; d_call: .; cdr3_aa: CASSLSPGGRWGTGELFF
v_call: TRBV27; d_call: TRBD2; cdr3_aa: CASSLRTSGYGEQFF
v_call: TRBV5-1; d_call: .; cdr3_aa: CASSFFIPYEQYF
v_call: TRBV4-1; d_call: .; cdr3_aa: CASSQDGTSSYEQYF
v_call: TRBV9; d_call: .; cdr3_aa: CASRGTGNTIYF
v_call: TRBV5-4; d_call: .; cdr3_aa: CASSLEGGTDTQYF
v_call: TRBV9; d_call: TRBD1; cdr3_aa: CASSVEGTELYGYTF
v_call: TRBV5-6; d_call: .; cdr3_aa: CASRQLEVETQYF
v_call: TRBV5-1; d_call: TRBD1; cdr3_aa: CASSANRGPGGDTQYF
v_call: TRBV9; d_call: .; cdr3_aa: CASSTGSGNTIYF
v_call: TRBV2; d_call: .; cdr3_aa: CASSSQGVGYGYTF
v_call: TRBV7-8; d_call: .; cdr3_aa: CASSLFGGELFF
v_call: TRBV28; d_call: TRBD1; cdr3_aa: CASSLRGTANNEQFF